This T cell receptor beta chain was recovered during a study of pediatric ulcerative colitis. Germline V lookup: CDR1 LNHDA, CDR2 SQIVND (reference sequence). V lost 7 bases, J lost 1 base, and 17 bases lay in between. This CDR3 has 15 residues. A word on this clone: Its matching antigen is unknown.

General study findings and limits: Repertoires came from total lymphocyte DNA, so rare subsets like regulatory T cells may be missed.

Rectal tissue came from one to two pinch biopsies taken at colonoscopy. The method was immunoSEQ multiplex PCR; TCRdb's version includes in-frame clones alone and lacks a portion of them. In the table there are 15,000 to 20,000 clones, 80% of which are singletons. Sample: gut tissue. The clonotype comes from a boy under 18 who was a control in a study of pediatric ulcerative colitis. The chain links TRBV19 to TRBJ2-7, with D possibly called TRBD1 or TRBD2 (6 bases each). The CDR3 coding sequence is TGTGCCAGTACCCCCCGGGGAGGACAGTCCTACGAGCAGTACTTC. Amino acids: CASTPRGGQSYEQYF. Based on the CDR3 plus reference TRBV19 and TRBJ2-7, the full variable domain is DGGITQSPKYLFRKEGQNVTLSCEQNLNHDAMYWYRQDPGQGLRLIYYSQIVNDFQKGDIAEGYSVSREKKESFPLTVTSAQKNPTAFYLCASTPRGGQSYEQYFGPGTRLTVT.